The 27 T cell receptor beta chains reported below all come from one sample, sequenced in a study of blood T cell repertoires in COVID-19. The method was immunoSEQ multiplex PCR; TCRdb's version includes in-frame clones alone and lacks a portion of them. This sample carries around 100,000 clones, approximately 90% of them seen once, and the ten largest clones take 0.97%. Sequencing was carried out using peripheral blood. Every receptor here comes from a man in his sixties with acute or convalescent COVID-19.

CDR3 sequence: CASSYERTTRQPQHF. The CDR3 DNA is TGTGCCAGCAGTTATGAAAGAACAACACGACAGCCCCAGCATTTT. V and J are TRBV28 and TRBJ1-5; D gene uncertain. Germline loops: CDR1 MDHEN, CDR2 SYDVKM. Trimming cost V 4 bases and J 7 bases, with 17 bases left between them. CDR3 length: 15 residues.

This chain uses TRBV13 with TRBJ2-7; tentative D call: TRBD2 (5 bases). Trimming stripped 4 bases from V and 4 bases from J, with 8 bases between. This CDR3 has 12 amino acids. Germline V CDR1 and CDR2: PRHDT, FYEKMQ (reference sequence). CDR3 region: CASSSTSYEQYF. The DNA for the CDR3 is TGTGCCAGCAGCTCTACTAGTTACGAGCAGTACTTC.

CDR3 in DNA: TGCAGCGGAACAGGGGCCGATACGCAGTATTTT. It encodes CSGTGADTQYF. V is TRBV29-1 and J is TRBJ2-3; 7 bases agree with TRBD1. Trimming cost V 7 bases and J 6 bases; bases outside gene matches: 4. This CDR3 is 11 amino acids long. Germline V lookup: CDR1 SQVTM, CDR2 ANQGSEA.

The chain combines TRBV4-2 with TRBJ1-2; D not certain. In germline, CDR1 is LGHNA, CDR2 YNFKEQ. Trimming removed 1 base from V and 2 bases from J, with 14 bases in between. This CDR3 has 16 amino acids. The CDR3 region has the DNA TGTGCCAGCAGCCAAGTCCGGAGAAGTCAAAACTATGGCTACACCTTC. Translated, it gives CASSQVRRSQNYGYTF.

The genes are TRBV30 and TRBJ2-1; weak D call: TRBD2 (5 bases). Germline CDR1 GTSNPN, CDR2 SVGIG (reference sequence). The V end was cut by 2 bases, the J end by 9 bases, with 23 bases between. CDR3 size: 16 residues. Here the CDR3 reads CAWSTLEEVQFGEQFF. CDR3 DNA sequence: TGTGCCTGGAGTACCCTTGAGGAGGTACAATTTGGTGAGCAGTTCTTC.

The chain uses TRBV14 and TRBJ2-7, with 7 bases lining up with TRBD1. From germline, CDR1 is SGHDN and CDR2 FVKESK. The CDR3 extends over 14 amino acids. Here the CDR3 DNA reads TGTGGGTTGGGGAAGACAGGGCCGAACTACGAGCAGTACGTC. Residues: CGLGKTGPNYEQYV.

The DNA for the CDR3 is TGTGCCAGCAGTTTACGGCAGGGGGGATCACCCCTCCACTTT. Amino acid sequence: CASSLRQGGSPLHF. The gene calls are TRBV27 and TRBJ1-6, with TRBD1 identical over 7 bases. CDR1 is MNHEY, CDR2 SMNVEV, per germline (reference sequence). The CDR3 covers 14 residues. J was trimmed by 10 bases and V by 2 bases; bases with no gene match: 5.

This clone was seen only once. V gene TRBV5-6 combines with J gene TRBJ2-7; 7 bases are a match to TRBD1. V shed 1 base, J shed 1 base, and the junction held 5 bases outside the gene matches. The V gene's germline CDR1 is SGHDT and CDR2 YYEEEE. There are 15 residues in the CDR3. CDR3 bases: TGTGCCAGCAGCTTGTTAGGGACAGCGTCCTACGAGCAGTACGTC. Protein: CASSLLGTASYEQYV.

This sequence joins TRBV5-5 and TRBJ1-1; maybe TRBD1 (5 bases). Trimming shortened V by 6 bases and J by 0 bases, and 15 bases separated the two germline ends. Germline CDR1 is SGHKS and CDR2 is YYEKEE (reference sequence). The CDR3 consists of 15 residues. CDR3 nucleotide sequence: TGTGCCAGCAACATGATGGGAGGGGTGAACACTGAAGCTTTCTTT. It specifies CASNMMGGVNTEAFF.

The chain joins TRBV28 to TRBJ1-4, with D possibly TRBD1 on 5 matching bases. Trimming removed 5 bases at V and 8 bases at J, with 21 bases between. Germline values: CDR1 MDHEN, CDR2 SYDVKM. The CDR3 spans 16 residues. The CDR3 coding sequence is TGTGCCAGCAGTGGACTGGGTCGGGGGTCTCGGGAAAAACTGTTTTTT. Residues: CASSGLGRGSREKLFF.

The chain employs TRBV23-1 and TRBJ2-2; D might be TRBD2 (5 bases). TRBV23-1 is reported as an ORF; its role is uncertain. The CDR3 is made up of 21 amino acids. Trimming removed 0 bases at V and 5 bases at J, with 28 bases between. CDR3 nucleotides: TGCGCCAGCAGTCAATCGAACGGCCTCGAGGGTAGGCGTACCCAAACCGGGGAGCTGTTTTTT. It codes for CASSQSNGLEGRRTQTGELFF.

The rearrangement uses TRBV10-3 and TRBJ2-7; possibly TRBD1 for D (6 bases). This CDR3 region has 16 residues. The germline gives CDR1 ENHRY, CDR2 SYGVKD. V was clipped by 3 bases and J by 0 bases, with 15 bases between them. CDR3 nucleotides: TGTGCCATCAGTGAAGGGAGTACAGGGAGCTCCTACGAGCAGTACTTC. Its translation: CAISEGSTGSSYEQYF.

The J gene is TRBJ2-7, the V gene TRBV5-1; 12 bases align to TRBD2. The CDR3 runs to 14 residues. CDR1 SGHRS and CDR2 YFSETQ come from the germline V gene. V shed 4 bases and J 6 bases; nucleotides not matched to a gene: 5. Here the CDR3 reads CASSPSGRAGEQYF. The CDR3 DNA reads as TGCGCCAGCAGCCCTAGCGGGAGGGCAGGCGAGCAGTACTTC. The variable domain in full, with the rest retrieved from reference TRBV5-1 and TRBJ2-7, is KAGVTQTPRYLIKTRGQQVTLSCSPISGHRSVSWYQQTPGQGLQFLFEYFSETQRNKGNFPGRFSGRQFSNSRSEMNVSTLELGDSALYLCASSPSGRAGEQYFGPGTRLTVT.

The chain is built from TRBV27 and TRBJ2-1; D perhaps matches TRBD2 (6 bases). Per the germline V gene, CDR1 is MNHEY and CDR2 is SMNVEV (reference sequence). The CDR3 contains 15 residues. Between the trimmed V and J ends, which lost 3 bases and 4 bases, there was a span of 13 bases. CDR3 loop: CASSLGYGGYNEQFF. DNA of the CDR3: TGTGCCAGCAGTTTGGGTTATGGGGGGTACAATGAGCAGTTCTTC.

The V gene is TRBV6-5, the J gene TRBJ2-5, with D perhaps matching TRBD1 (6 bases). CDR1 MNHEY and CDR2 SVGAGI come from the germline V gene. V lost 2 bases, J lost 2 bases, and 12 bases lay in between. The CDR3 extends over 15 amino acids. CDR3: CASSYTTGNQETQYF. CDR3 DNA: TGTGCCAGCAGTTACACTACAGGGAATCAAGAGACCCAGTACTTC.

This clone has just one count. V is TRBV6-5 and J is TRBJ1-1; D may be TRBD1 (5 bases). From germline, CDR1 is MNHEY and CDR2 SVGAGI. This CDR3 spans 15 amino acids. Trimming took 6 bases from V and 5 from J, leaving 19 bases between them. The CDR3 DNA follows: TGTGCCAGCAGCCCCGTGGCAGGGATAGGGACTGAAGCTTTCTTT. As protein: CASSPVAGIGTEAFF.

V usage is TRBV4-2 and J usage is TRBJ2-1, with D possibly matching TRBD2 (6 bases). CDR3 length equals 16 residues. Germline CDR1 and CDR2: LGHNA and YNFKEQ. Trimming removed 0 bases from V and 9 bases from J, with 18 bases in between. The CDR3 nucleotides are TGTGCCAGCAGCCAAGATATCGGGAGAGGTAGGGGTGAGCAGTTCTTC. Its protein is CASSQDIGRGRGEQFF.

The rearrangement links TRBV2 to TRBJ2-1; TRBD2 is a possible D gene (5 bases). In germline, CDR1 is SNHLY, CDR2 FYNNEI. The CDR3 consists of 15 residues. The V end was cut by 7 bases, the J end by 2 bases, with 15 bases between. The CDR3 sequence is CASKGGPTTYNEQFF. The CDR3 region has the DNA TGTGCCAGCAAAGGTGGACCGACTACCTACAATGAGCAGTTCTTC.

The chain links TRBV27 to TRBJ1-4; TRBD1 might be the D (6 bases). Germline V CDR1 and CDR2: MNHEY, SMNVEV (reference sequence). Trimming pared 5 bases from V and 0 bases from J, leaving 7 bases between. CDR3 length equals 14 residues. The CDR3 region is CASSRTATNEKLFF. The DNA for the CDR3 is TGTGCCAGCAGTAGGACAGCAACTAATGAAAAACTGTTTTTT.

The V call is TRBV5-8, the J call TRBJ1-1; unclear D gene. Germline CDR1 SGHTS, CDR2 YDEGEE. The CDR3 consists of 13 residues. V shed 0 bases and J shed 1 base, with 4 bases lying between them. CDR3: CASSLDRNTEAFF. The CDR3 DNA reads as TGTGCCAGCAGCTTGGACAGGAACACTGAAGCTTTCTTT.

V is TRBV6-2 or TRBV6-3 and J is TRBJ1-5; D unclear. With 2 bases removed from V and 0 bases from J, the gap between germline ends came to 11 bases. The CDR3 spans 16 residues. The germline gives CDR1 MNHEY, CDR2 SVGEGT. The CDR3 coding sequence is TGTGCCAGCAGTTACCCCACTACCGTTAGCAATCAGCCCCAGCATTTT. Amino acid sequence: CASSYPTTVSNQPQHF.

The rearrangement joins TRBV18 to TRBJ2-5; D not resolved. Germline V gene sequence: CDR1 KGHSH, CDR2 LQKENI. CDR3 length equals 14 residues. The ends were cut back, 0 bases at V and 7 bases at J, with 12 bases in the middle. The CDR3 reads CASSPPSKPRTQYF. The CDR3 DNA is TGTGCCAGCTCACCACCGAGCAAGCCGAGGACCCAGTACTTC.

The chain joins TRBV28 to TRBJ1-2; tentatively, D is TRBD1 (6 bases). This CDR3 is built from 14 residues. V was clipped by 4 bases and J by 7 bases, with 16 bases between them. CDR1 is MDHEN and CDR2 is SYDVKM in the germline V gene. The CDR3 is CASSSLWGRFGYTF. CDR3 DNA: TGTGCCAGCAGTTCCCTCTGGGGGCGTTTTGGCTACACCTTC.

The V call is TRBV3-1 (or the pseudogene TRBV3-2), the J call TRBJ2-3; TRBD1 aligns across 8 bases. Looked up from germline, CDR1 is LGHDT and CDR2 is YNNKEL (reference sequence). V shed 4 bases and J 2 bases; nucleotides not matched to a gene: 8. The CDR3 contains 16 residues. CDR3 DNA sequence: TGTGCCAGCAGCCCGATGGGACAGGTTCACACAGATACGCAGTATTTT. Translation gives CASSPMGQVHTDTQYF.

The rearrangement uses TRBV19 and TRBJ1-1, with D tentatively TRBD1 (5 bases). The CDR3 covers 15 residues. The V gene's germline CDR1 is LNHDA and CDR2 SQIVND (reference sequence). V was cut by 6 bases and J by 0 bases, with 14 bases left in between. Here the CDR3 reads CASSRQSLLNTEAFF. CDR3 nucleotide sequence: TGTGCCAGTAGCCGACAGAGCTTATTGAACACTGAAGCTTTCTTT.

The chain recombines TRBV4-1 with TRBJ2-4, with D perhaps matching TRBD2 (6 bases). Germline lookup yields CDR1 MGHRA and CDR2 YSYEKL. This CDR3 is 16 amino acids long. Trimming took off 2 bases at V and 3 bases at J, with 14 bases between the two ends. The chain's CDR3 is CASSQIADIGKNIQYF. CDR3 sequence (DNA): TGCGCCAGCAGCCAAATAGCGGACATCGGCAAAAACATTCAGTACTTC.

The chain joins TRBV7-9 to TRBJ1-5, with TRBD1 matching 9 bases. The V and J ends lost 4 bases and 7 bases, in that order; junction bases with no gene match: 5. Germline CDR1 reads SEHNR; CDR2 reads FQNEAQ (reference sequence). This CDR3 has 14 amino acids. The DNA for the CDR3 is TGTGCCAGCAGCTCGCTGGACAGGGGACAGCCCCAGCATTTT. This codes for CASSSLDRGQPQHF.